The present TCR beta chain was sequenced within a study of siplizumab effects on memory and regulatory T cells. Overall study findings and caveats: Naive T cells appeared more varied than memory cells and looked like key alloresponse contributors.

Each sample contributed roughly 10^5 TCR templates to the assay. Assay used: immunoSEQ multiplex PCR; TCRdb lists only in-frame clones, some missing. The sample yields tens of thousands of clones, 80% to 95% seen once. Remarks on this clone: Its specificity is not known.

In germline, CDR1 is SEHNR, CDR2 FQNEAQ (reference sequence). Trimming removed 1 base from V and 1 base from J, with 10 bases in between. This CDR3 spans 16 amino acids. The sample taken for sequencing was CD8+ T cells sorted from blood. This clonotype originated in a human donor in good health. The chain joins TRBV7-9 to TRBJ2-2; D gene uncertain. The CDR3 loop is CASSLGFPENTGELFF. As DNA, the CDR3 is TGTGCCAGCAGCTTAGGATTTCCGGAGAACACCGGGGAGCTGTTTTTT.